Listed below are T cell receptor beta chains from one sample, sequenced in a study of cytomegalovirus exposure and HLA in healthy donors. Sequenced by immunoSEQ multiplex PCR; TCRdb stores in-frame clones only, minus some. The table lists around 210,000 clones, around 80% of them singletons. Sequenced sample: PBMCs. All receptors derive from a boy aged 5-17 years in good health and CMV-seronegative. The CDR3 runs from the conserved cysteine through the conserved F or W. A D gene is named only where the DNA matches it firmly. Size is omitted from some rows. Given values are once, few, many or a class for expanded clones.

CASSLGQQGVDTQYF,TGTGCCAGCAGCTTGGGCCAACAGGGAGTAGATACGCAGTATTTT,TRBV5-4,TRBJ2-3,NA,NA
CASSLEGRGNSPLHF,TGTGCCAGCAGCTTAGAGGGCAGGGGTAATTCACCCCTCCACTTT,TRBV7-9,TRBJ1-6,NA,NA
CASSPGGAGGETQYF,TGTGCCAGCAGCCCCGGCGGAGCGGGTGGAGAGACCCAGTACTTC,TRBV4-2,TRBJ2-5,NA,NA
CAVIDSLYGYTF,TGTGCCGTCATAGACTCTCTCTATGGCTACACCTTC,TRBV19,TRBJ1-2,NA,NA
CASSLGPGQGEGPQHF,TGTGCCAGCAGCTTGGGGCCGGGACAGGGAGAAGGGCCCCAGCATTTT,TRBV5-4,TRBJ1-5,NA,TRBD1
CASSSTGTGEVWGTEAFF,TGCGCCAGCAGCTCAACCGGGACAGGGGAAGTGTGGGGCACTGAAGCTTTCTTT,TRBV5-1,TRBJ1-1,NA,TRBD1
CASSEELAGGHEQYF,TGTGCCAGCAGTGAAGAACTAGCGGGAGGCCACGAGCAGTACTTC,TRBV6-1,TRBJ2-7,many,TRBD2
CASSSGGTQYF,TGTGCCAGCAGTTCAGGGGGCACGCAGTATTTT,TRBV27,TRBJ2-3,NA,TRBD1
CASSPRGNTEAFF,TGTGCCAGCTCACCTAGAGGAAACACTGAAGCTTTCTTT,TRBV18,TRBJ1-1,NA,NA
CASRSGGDYGYTF,TGTGCCAGCAGATCAGGGGGTGACTATGGCTACACCTTC,TRBV6-1,TRBJ1-2,NA,TRBD1
CSSSLGGYGYTF,TGTTCCAGCAGCTTAGGAGGCTATGGCTACACCTTC,TRBV7-9,TRBJ1-2,NA,NA
CAWSLRGGTEAFF,TGTGCCTGGAGTTTAAGGGGGGGCACTGAAGCTTTCTTT,TRBV30,TRBJ1-1,NA,NA
CASSPSVPGQGDTQYF,TGTGCCAGCTCACCCTCCGTCCCGGGACAGGGAGATACGCAGTATTTT,TRBV18,TRBJ2-3,few,TRBD1
CASSHPPQGDSTEAFF,TGTGCCAGCAGCCATCCCCCACAGGGTGACAGCACTGAAGCTTTCTTT,TRBV7-9,TRBJ1-1,NA,NA
CAWRGRLAGAAEQFF,TGTGCCTGGAGGGGACGACTAGCGGGGGCTGCTGAGCAGTTCTTC,TRBV30,TRBJ2-1,few,TRBD2
CASSHLAFAYEQYF,TGCGCCAGCAGCCACCTAGCGTTCGCCTACGAGCAGTACTTC,TRBV4-1,TRBJ2-7,NA,NA
CSVRSLFTNYGYTF,TGCAGCGTTCGCTCGCTTTTCACAAACTATGGCTACACCTTC,TRBV29-1,TRBJ1-2,NA,NA
CASSSPRLSGGHIQETQYF,TGTGCCAGCAGCTCACCCCGGCTTAGCGGGGGCCACATCCAAGAGACCCAGTACTTC,TRBV7-9,TRBJ2-5,NA,TRBD2